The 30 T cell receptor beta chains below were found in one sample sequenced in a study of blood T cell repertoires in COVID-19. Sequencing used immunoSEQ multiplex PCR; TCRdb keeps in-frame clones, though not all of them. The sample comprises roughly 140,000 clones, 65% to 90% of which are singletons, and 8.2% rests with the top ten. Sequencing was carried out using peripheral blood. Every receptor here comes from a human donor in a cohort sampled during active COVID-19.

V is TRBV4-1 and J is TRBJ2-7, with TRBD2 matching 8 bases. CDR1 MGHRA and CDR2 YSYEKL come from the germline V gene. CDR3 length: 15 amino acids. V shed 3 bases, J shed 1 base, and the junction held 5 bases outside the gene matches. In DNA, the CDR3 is TGCGCCAGCAGCCACCTCCGGGGGGGGTCCTACGAGCAGTACTTC. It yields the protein CASSHLRGGSYEQYF.

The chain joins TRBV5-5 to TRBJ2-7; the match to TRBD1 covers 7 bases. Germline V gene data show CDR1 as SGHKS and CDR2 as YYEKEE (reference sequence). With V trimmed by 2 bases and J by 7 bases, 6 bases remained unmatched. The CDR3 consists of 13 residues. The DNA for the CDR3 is TGTGCCAGCAGCTTAAGAACAGGGGTGGAGCAGTACTTC. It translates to CASSLRTGVEQYF.

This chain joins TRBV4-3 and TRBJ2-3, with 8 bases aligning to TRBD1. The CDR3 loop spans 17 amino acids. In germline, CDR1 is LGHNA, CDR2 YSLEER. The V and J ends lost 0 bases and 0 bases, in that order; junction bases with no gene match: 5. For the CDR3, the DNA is TGCGCCAGCAGCCAAGAGTTGACAGGGGCTAGCACAGATACGCAGTATTTT. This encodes CASSQELTGASTDTQYF.

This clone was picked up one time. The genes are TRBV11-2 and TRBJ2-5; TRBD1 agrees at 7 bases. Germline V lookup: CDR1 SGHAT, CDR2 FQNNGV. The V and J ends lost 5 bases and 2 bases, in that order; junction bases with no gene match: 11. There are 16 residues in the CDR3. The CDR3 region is CASSANTGAAQETQYF. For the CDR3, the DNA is TGTGCCAGCAGCGCCAATACAGGGGCCGCACAAGAGACCCAGTACTTC.

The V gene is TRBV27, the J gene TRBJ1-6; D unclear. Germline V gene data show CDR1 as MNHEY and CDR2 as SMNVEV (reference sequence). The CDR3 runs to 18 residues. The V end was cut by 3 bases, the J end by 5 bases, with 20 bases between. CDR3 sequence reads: CASSFSPKRQDDNSPLHF. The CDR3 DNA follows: TGTGCCAGCAGTTTCTCTCCCAAGAGGCAAGACGATAATTCACCCCTCCACTTT.

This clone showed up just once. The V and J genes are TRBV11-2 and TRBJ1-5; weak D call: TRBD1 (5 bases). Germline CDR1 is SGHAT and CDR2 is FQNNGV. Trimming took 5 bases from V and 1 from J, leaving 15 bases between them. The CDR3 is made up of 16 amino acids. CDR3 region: CASSPRAGLSNQPQHF. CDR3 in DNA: TGTGCCAGCAGCCCAAGGGCAGGGCTGAGCAATCAGCCCCAGCATTTT.

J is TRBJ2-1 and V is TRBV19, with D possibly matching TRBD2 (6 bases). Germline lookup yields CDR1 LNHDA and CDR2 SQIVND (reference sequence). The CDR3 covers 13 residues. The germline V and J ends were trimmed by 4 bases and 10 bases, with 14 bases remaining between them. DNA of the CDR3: TGTGCCAGTAGTACTGGGGCGGGAAGCGAGCAGTTCTTC. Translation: CASSTGAGSEQFF.

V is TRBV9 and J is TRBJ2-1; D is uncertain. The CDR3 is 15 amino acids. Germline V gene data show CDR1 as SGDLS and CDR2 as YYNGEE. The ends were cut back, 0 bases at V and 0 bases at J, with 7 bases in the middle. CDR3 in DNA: TGTGCCAGCAGCGTAGGGGCGAACTCCTACAATGAGCAGTTCTTC. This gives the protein CASSVGANSYNEQFF. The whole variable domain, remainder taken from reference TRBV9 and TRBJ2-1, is DSGVTQTPKHLITATGQRVTLRCSPRSGDLSVYWYQQSLDQGLQFLIQYYNGEERAKGNILERFSAQQFPDLHSELNLSSLELGDSALYFCASSVGANSYNEQFFGPGTRLTVL.

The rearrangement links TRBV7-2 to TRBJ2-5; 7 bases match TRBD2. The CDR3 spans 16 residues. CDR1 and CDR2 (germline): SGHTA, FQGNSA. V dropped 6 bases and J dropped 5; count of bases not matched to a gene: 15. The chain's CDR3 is CASRFTSVAPGETQYF. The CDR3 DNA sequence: TGTGCCAGCAGGTTCACTAGCGTCGCCCCGGGGGAGACCCAGTACTTC.

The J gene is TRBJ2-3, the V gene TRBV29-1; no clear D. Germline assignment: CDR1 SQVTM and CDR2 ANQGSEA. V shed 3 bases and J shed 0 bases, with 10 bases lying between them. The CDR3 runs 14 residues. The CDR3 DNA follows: TGCAGCGTTGACCCCTTAGCTAGCACAGATACGCAGTATTTT. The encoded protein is CSVDPLASTDTQYF.

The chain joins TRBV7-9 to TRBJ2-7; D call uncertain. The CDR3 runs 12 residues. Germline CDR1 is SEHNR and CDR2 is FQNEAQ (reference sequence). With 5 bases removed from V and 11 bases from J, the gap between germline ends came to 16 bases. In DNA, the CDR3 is TGTGCCAGCAGCCTTATTGATGAGAGAAAGTACTTC. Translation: CASSLIDERKYF.

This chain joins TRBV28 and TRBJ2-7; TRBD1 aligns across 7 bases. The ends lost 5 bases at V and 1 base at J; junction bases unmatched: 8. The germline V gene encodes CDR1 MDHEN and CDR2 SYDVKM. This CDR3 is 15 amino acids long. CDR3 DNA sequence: TGTGCCAGCAGTCTAGGGACAGTGGGGTCCTACGAGCAGTACTTC. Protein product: CASSLGTVGSYEQYF.

The CDR3 reads CASSSLGAGGYEQYF. The CDR3 nucleotides read TGTGCCAGCAGTAGCCTAGGAGCGGGAGGATACGAGCAGTACTTC. The rearrangement uses TRBV27 and TRBJ2-7, with 9 positions matching TRBD2. Germline lookup yields CDR1 MNHEY and CDR2 SMNVEV (reference sequence). Unmatched junction bases numbered 9, after V lost 5 bases and J lost 4 bases. The CDR3 sequence is 15 residues long.

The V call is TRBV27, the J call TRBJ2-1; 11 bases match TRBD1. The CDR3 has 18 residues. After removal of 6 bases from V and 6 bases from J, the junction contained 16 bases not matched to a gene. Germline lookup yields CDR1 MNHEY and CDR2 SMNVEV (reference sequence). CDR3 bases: TGTGCCAGCAGACCAACCTTAGGATCCGGGACAGGGGGCAATGAGCAGTTCTTC. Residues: CASRPTLGSGTGGNEQFF.

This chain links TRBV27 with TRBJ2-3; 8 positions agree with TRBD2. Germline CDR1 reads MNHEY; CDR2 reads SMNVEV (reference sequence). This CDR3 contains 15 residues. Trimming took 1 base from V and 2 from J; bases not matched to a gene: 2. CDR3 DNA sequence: TGTGCCAGCAGTTTATTGCGGGGGGACACAGATACGCAGTATTTT. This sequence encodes CASSLLRGDTDTQYF.

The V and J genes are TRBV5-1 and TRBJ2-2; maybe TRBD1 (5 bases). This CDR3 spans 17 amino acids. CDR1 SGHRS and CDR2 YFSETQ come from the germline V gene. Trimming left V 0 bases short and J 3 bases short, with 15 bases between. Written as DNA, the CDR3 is TGCGCCAGCAGCTTGGCCGGTGGGTGGGGCGACACCGGGGAGCTGTTTTTT. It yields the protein CASSLAGGWGDTGELFF.

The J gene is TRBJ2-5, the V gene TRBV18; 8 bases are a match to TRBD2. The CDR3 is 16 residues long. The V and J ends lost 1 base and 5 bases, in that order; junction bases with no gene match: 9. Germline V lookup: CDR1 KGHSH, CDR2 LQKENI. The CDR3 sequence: CASSPQSGRATETQYF. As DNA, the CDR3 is TGTGCCAGCTCACCACAATCCGGGAGGGCCACGGAGACCCAGTACTTC.

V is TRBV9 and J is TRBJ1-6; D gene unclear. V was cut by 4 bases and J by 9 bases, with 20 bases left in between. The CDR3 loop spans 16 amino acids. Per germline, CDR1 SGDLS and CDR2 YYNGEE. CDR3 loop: CASSPQVEAGSSPLHF. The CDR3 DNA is TGTGCCAGCAGCCCCCAGGTGGAGGCGGGGAGTTCACCCCTCCACTTT. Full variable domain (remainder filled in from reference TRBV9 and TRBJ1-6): DSGVTQTPKHLITATGQRVTLRCSPRSGDLSVYWYQQSLDQGLQFLIQYYNGEERAKGNILERFSAQQFPDLHSELNLSSLELGDSALYFCASSPQVEAGSSPLHFGNGTRLTVT.

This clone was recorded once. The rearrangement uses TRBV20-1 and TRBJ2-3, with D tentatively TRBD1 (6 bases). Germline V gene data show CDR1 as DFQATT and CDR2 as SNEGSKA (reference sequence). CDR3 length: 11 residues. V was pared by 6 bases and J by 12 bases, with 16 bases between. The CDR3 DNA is TGCAGTGCAGAAGCGGACAGCTCTCAGTATTTT. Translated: CSAEADSSQYF.

This chain's CDR3 is CASRPGTSNTEAFF. The CDR3 DNA is TGTGCCAGTAGGCCCGGGACATCCAACACTGAAGCTTTCTTT. The chain recombines TRBV19 with TRBJ1-1; D may be TRBD1 (6 bases). Germline CDR1 and CDR2: LNHDA and SQIVND (reference sequence). The CDR3 length is 14 residues. Trimming cost V 6 bases and J 2 bases, with 13 bases left between them. Filled out from reference TRBV19 and TRBJ1-1, the complete variable domain reads DGGITQSPKYLFRKEGQNVTLSCEQNLNHDAMYWYRQDPGQGLRLIYYSQIVNDFQKGDIAEGYSVSREKKESFPLTVTSAQKNPTAFYLCASRPGTSNTEAFFGQGTRLTVV.

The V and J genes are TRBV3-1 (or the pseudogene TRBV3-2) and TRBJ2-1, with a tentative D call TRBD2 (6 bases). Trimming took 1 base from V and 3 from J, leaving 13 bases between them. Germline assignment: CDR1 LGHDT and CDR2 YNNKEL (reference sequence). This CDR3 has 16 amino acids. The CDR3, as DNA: TGTGCCAGCAGCCAAGGCTCGGGACTTCGCTACAATGAGCAGTTCTTC. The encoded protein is CASSQGSGLRYNEQFF.

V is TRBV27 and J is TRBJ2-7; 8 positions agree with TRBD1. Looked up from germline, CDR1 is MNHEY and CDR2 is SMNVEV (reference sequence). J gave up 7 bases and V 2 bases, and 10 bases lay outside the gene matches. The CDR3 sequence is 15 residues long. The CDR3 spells CASSLLGQGAGEQYF. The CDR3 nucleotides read TGTGCCAGCAGTTTACTGGGGCAGGGGGCGGGGGAGCAGTACTTC.

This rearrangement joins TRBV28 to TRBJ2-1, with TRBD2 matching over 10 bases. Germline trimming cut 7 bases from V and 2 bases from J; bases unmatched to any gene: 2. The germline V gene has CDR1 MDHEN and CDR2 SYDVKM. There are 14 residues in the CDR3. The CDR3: CASTLAGTYNEQFF. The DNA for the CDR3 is TGTGCCAGCACACTAGCGGGGACCTACAATGAGCAGTTCTTC. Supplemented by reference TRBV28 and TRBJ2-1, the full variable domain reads DVKVTQSSRYLVKRTGEKVFLECVQDMDHENMFWYRQDPGLGLRLIYFSYDVKMKEKGDIPEGYSVSREKKERFSLILESASTNQTSMYLCASTLAGTYNEQFFGPGTRLTVL.

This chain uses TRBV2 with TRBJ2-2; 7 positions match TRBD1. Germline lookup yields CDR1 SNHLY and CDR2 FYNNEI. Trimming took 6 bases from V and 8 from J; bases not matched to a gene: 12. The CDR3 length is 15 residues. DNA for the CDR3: TGTGCCAGCAGGTCCGGGACAGCGAGTTTGGGGGAGCTGTTTTTT. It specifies CASRSGTASLGELFF.

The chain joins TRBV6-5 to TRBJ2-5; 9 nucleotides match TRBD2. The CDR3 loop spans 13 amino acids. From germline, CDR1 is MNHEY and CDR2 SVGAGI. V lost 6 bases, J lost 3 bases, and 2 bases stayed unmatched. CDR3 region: CASRGTSKETQYF. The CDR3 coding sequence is TGTGCCAGCAGAGGGACTAGCAAAGAGACCCAGTACTTC.

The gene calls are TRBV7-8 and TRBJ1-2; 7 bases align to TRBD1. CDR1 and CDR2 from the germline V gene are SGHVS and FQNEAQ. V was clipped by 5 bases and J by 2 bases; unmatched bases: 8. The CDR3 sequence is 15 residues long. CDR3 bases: TGTGCCAGCAGCCCATGGACAGGAGAGAACTATGGCTACACCTTC. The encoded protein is CASSPWTGENYGYTF.

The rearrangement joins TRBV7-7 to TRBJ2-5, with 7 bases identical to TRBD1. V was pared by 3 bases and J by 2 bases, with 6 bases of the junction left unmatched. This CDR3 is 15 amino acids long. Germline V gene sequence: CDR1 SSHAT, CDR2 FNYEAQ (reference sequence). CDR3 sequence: CASSLGSGQQETQYF. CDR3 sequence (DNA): TGTGCCAGCAGCTTGGGCTCGGGACAGCAAGAGACCCAGTACTTC.

The CDR3 loop is CASSVADRGEQYF. DNA of the CDR3: TGTGCCAGCAGCGTAGCAGACAGGGGGGAGCAGTACTTC. The chain employs TRBV9 and TRBJ2-7, with 9 bases that match TRBD1. The CDR3 is 13 residues long. J gave up 7 bases and V 0 bases, and 2 bases lay outside the gene matches. The germline CDR1 and CDR2 sequences are SGDLS and YYNGEE.

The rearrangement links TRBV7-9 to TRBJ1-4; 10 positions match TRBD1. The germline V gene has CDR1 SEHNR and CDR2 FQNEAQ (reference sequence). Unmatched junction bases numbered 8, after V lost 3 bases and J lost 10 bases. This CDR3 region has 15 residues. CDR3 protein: CASSLEDGQGGKLFF. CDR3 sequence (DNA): TGTGCCAGCAGCTTGGAGGACGGACAGGGGGGAAAACTGTTTTTT.

CDR3 DNA sequence: TGTGCCAGCAGCACTCTAGCGGGAGGTTTTCACCAAGAGACCCAGTACTTC. Translating gives CASSTLAGGFHQETQYF. The chain recombines TRBV7-2 with TRBJ2-5, with 11 bases fitting TRBD2. The CDR3 runs to 17 residues. After removal of 5 bases from V and 0 bases from J, the junction contained 8 bases not matched to a gene. The germline gives CDR1 SGHTA, CDR2 FQGNSA.